The 21 T cell receptor beta chains below all came from one sample that was sequenced in a study of siplizumab effects on memory and regulatory T cells. TCRdb's copy holds only in-frame clones and misses some; the assay was immunoSEQ multiplex PCR. The sample holds approximately 28,000 clones, around 83% seen once. Sequenced input: memory CD4+ T cells sorted from blood. The receptors were gathered from a human donor in good health.

The V call is TRBV7-8, the J call TRBJ2-3; no clear D gene. This CDR3 comprises 15 residues. Trimming removed 5 bases from V and 1 base from J, with 13 bases in between. Per germline, CDR1 SGHVS and CDR2 FQNEAQ. CDR3 in amino acids: CASSPLGPGTDTQYF. In nucleotides, the CDR3 is TGTGCCAGCAGCCCCCTAGGGCCAGGCACAGATACGCAGTATTTT.

V and J are TRBV7-2 and TRBJ2-1, with D possibly TRBD2 on 5 matching bases. This CDR3 comprises 15 residues. V lost 2 bases, J lost 8 bases, and 16 bases lay in between. CDR1 is SGHTA and CDR2 is FQGNSA in the germline V gene. CDR3 sequence (DNA): TGTGCCAGCAGCTTAAAAGGTGGGAGAGGCGATGAGCAGTTCTTC. Translated, it gives CASSLKGGRGDEQFF.

This clone was detected a few times. The rearrangement uses TRBV7-2 and TRBJ2-7; 10 nucleotides line up with TRBD2. The CDR3 loop spans 15 amino acids. From germline, CDR1 is SGHTA and CDR2 FQGNSA. The J segment lost 2 bases and the V segment lost 0 bases, leaving 1 base of the junction unmatched. Here the CDR3 reads CASSLALAGAYEQYF. Here the CDR3 DNA reads TGTGCCAGCAGCTTAGCGCTAGCGGGGGCCTACGAGCAGTACTTC.

This clone was seen a few times. This chain uses TRBV7-8 with TRBJ2-3, with 13 bases matching TRBD2. This CDR3 region has 19 residues. The V and J ends lost 5 bases and 3 bases, in that order; junction bases with no gene match: 14. The germline CDR1 and CDR2 sequences are SGHVS and FQNEAQ. CDR3 coding DNA: TGTGCCAGCAGCGCCGTCCAAACTAGCGGGAGGGCAAGAACAGATACGCAGTATTTT. This codes for CASSAVQTSGRARTDTQYF. Variable domain in full (rest from reference TRBV7-8 and TRBJ2-3): GAGVSQSPRYKVAKRGQDVALRCDPISGHVSLFWYQQALGQGPEFLTYFQNEAQLDKSGLPSDRFFAERPEGSVSTLKIQRTQQEDSAVYLCASSAVQTSGRARTDTQYFGPGTRLTVL.

This clone came up a few times. V and J are TRBV7-9 and TRBJ1-3; D is undetermined. V lost 4 bases, J lost 4 bases, and 2 bases lay in between. Germline V gene data show CDR1 as SEHNR and CDR2 as FQNEAQ (reference sequence). CDR3 length: 11 residues. The DNA for the CDR3 is TGTGCCAGCAGCTCCGGAAACACCATATATTTT. As protein: CASSSGNTIYF.

Here the CDR3 DNA reads TGTGCCAGCAGCCTTAGACTAGCTTCCTACAATGAGCAGTTCTTC. It yields the protein CASSLRLASYNEQFF. The V gene is TRBV7-8, the J gene TRBJ2-1; 7 nucleotides align to TRBD2. Trimming removed 5 bases from V and 1 base from J; junction bases left unmatched: 5. Germline CDR1 SGHVS, CDR2 FQNEAQ. The CDR3 contains 15 residues.

The chain couples TRBV6-6 to TRBJ2-2; 10 bases fit TRBD1. The length of the CDR3 is 16 residues. J gave up 8 bases and V 5 bases, and 11 bases lay outside the gene matches. In germline, CDR1 is MNHNY, CDR2 SVGAGI (reference sequence). The CDR3, as DNA: TGTGCCAGCAGTAAACCGGGACAGGGGATACTGGGGGAGCTGTTTTTT. This translates into CASSKPGQGILGELFF.

This sequence joins TRBV7-9 and TRBJ2-1, with D uncertain. The germline V and J ends were trimmed by 3 bases and 10 bases, with 13 bases remaining between them. Germline V gene lookup returns CDR1 SEHNR and CDR2 FQNEAQ (reference sequence). The CDR3 is 13 residues long. The CDR3 nucleotides read TGTGCCAGCAGCTTGGACCGCCCCGGGGAGCAGTTCTTC. It translates to CASSLDRPGEQFF.

The chain carries TRBV29-1 and TRBJ1-2, with unresolved D. Trimming removed 6 bases at V and 2 bases at J, with 10 bases between. Germline CDR1 reads SQVTM; CDR2 reads ANQGSEA. The CDR3 is made up of 12 amino acids. The CDR3 spells CSVTANNYGYTF. In nucleotides, the CDR3 is TGCAGCGTGACGGCCAACAACTATGGCTACACCTTC.

V is TRBV7-2 and J is TRBJ2-7, with D perhaps TRBD2 (6 bases). The CDR3 length is 15 residues. The germline gives CDR1 SGHTA, CDR2 FQGNSA. Trimming shortened V by 5 bases and J by 3 bases, and 17 bases separated the two germline ends. The CDR3 is CASSLRGTERYEQYF. CDR3 in DNA: TGTGCCAGCAGCCTCCGCGGGACGGAACGCTACGAGCAGTACTTC.

The chain employs TRBV7-2 and TRBJ2-1; 7 nucleotides align to TRBD2. Germline values: CDR1 SGHTA, CDR2 FQGNSA. J lost 9 bases, V lost 3 bases, and 8 bases had no gene match. The CDR3 has 14 amino acids. In nucleotides, the CDR3 is TGTGCCAGCAGCTTTCCCCTGACGGGAGGTGAGCAGTTCTTC. This gives the protein CASSFPLTGGEQFF. Together with reference TRBV7-2 and TRBJ2-1, the CDR3 gives the full variable domain: GAGVSQSPSNKVTEKGKDVELRCDPISGHTALYWYRQSLGQGLEFLIYFQGNSAPDKSGLPSDRFSAERTGGSVSTLTIQRTQQEDSAVYLCASSFPLTGGEQFFGPGTRLTVL.

This sequence joins TRBV28 and TRBJ2-4, with D possibly being TRBD2 (5 bases). V lost 10 bases and J lost 7, with 17 bases in between. This CDR3 is built from 13 residues. Per germline, CDR1 MDHEN and CDR2 SYDVKM. This CDR3 is CATKNRGENIQYF. CDR3 sequence (DNA): TGTGCCACCAAGAACCGGGGAGAGAACATTCAGTACTTC.

Of note for this clone: The sample has other DNA sequences that encode this CDR3 too. The chain links TRBV12-5 to TRBJ1-2; 11 bases match TRBD1. The CDR3 runs to 16 residues. Germline CDR1 reads LGHNT; CDR2 reads FRNRAP. Losses at the gene ends were 5 bases for V and 4 bases for J; bases not matched to a gene: 9. The CDR3: CASGAGQGGRAYGYTF. The CDR3 nucleotides read TGTGCTAGTGGTGCGGGACAGGGGGGGCGAGCCTATGGCTACACCTTC.

This chain links TRBV6-6 with TRBJ1-4; D not certain. The V gene lost 2 bases and the J gene lost 8 bases, with 6 bases spanning the gap. Germline values: CDR1 MNHNY, CDR2 SVGAGI (reference sequence). CDR3 length equals 12 residues. CDR3 region: CASSYPQEKLFF. In DNA form, the CDR3 reads TGTGCCAGCAGTTACCCTCAAGAAAAACTGTTTTTT.

The V gene is TRBV15, the J gene TRBJ2-7; the match to TRBD2 covers 10 bases. CDR3 size: 18 residues. Looked up from germline, CDR1 is LNHNV and CDR2 is YYDKDF (reference sequence). V shed 0 bases, J shed 4 bases, and the junction held 12 bases outside the gene matches. The CDR3 is CATSRDPLTGTSVYEQYF. DNA of the CDR3: TGTGCCACCAGCAGAGATCCCCTCACCGGGACTAGCGTTTACGAGCAGTACTTC.

The V and J genes are TRBV4-1 and TRBJ2-2; D uncertain. The CDR3 is made up of 15 amino acids. Between the trimmed V and J ends, which lost 1 base and 4 bases, there was a span of 10 bases. Germline CDR1 is MGHRA and CDR2 is YSYEKL. The CDR3 sequence: CASSQGGFGTGELFF. The CDR3 bases are TGCGCCAGCAGCCAAGGTGGGTTTGGCACCGGGGAGCTGTTTTTT.

The chain is built from TRBV11-3 and TRBJ2-7, with D hard to call. Trimming took 6 bases from V and 0 from J, leaving 18 bases between them. Germline lookup yields CDR1 SGHNT and CDR2 YENEEA. This CDR3 spans 16 amino acids. The CDR3 DNA follows: TGTGCCAGCAGGTCTCCTGCTGCTATGAGCTCCTACGAGCAGTACTTC. Translation gives CASRSPAAMSSYEQYF.

The chain couples TRBV10-3 to TRBJ2-3; TRBD2 matches at 9 bases. The J segment lost 0 bases and the V segment lost 10 bases, leaving 11 bases of the junction unmatched. The germline V gene has CDR1 ENHRY and CDR2 SYGVKD. The CDR3 sequence is 16 residues long. CDR3 sequence (DNA): TGTGCCACCGGGACTAGCATAGATTCTAGCACAGATACGCAGTATTTT. Translation gives CATGTSIDSSTDTQYF.

V is TRBV7-3 and J is TRBJ1-5; no definite D call. The V gene lost 0 bases and the J gene lost 5 bases, with 5 bases spanning the gap. Germline V gene lookup returns CDR1 SGHTA and CDR2 FQGTGA. The CDR3 extends over 13 amino acids. Written as DNA, the CDR3 is TGTGCCAGCAGCTTAACGAAGGATCAGCCCCAGCATTTT. It codes for CASSLTKDQPQHF.

J is TRBJ2-5 and V is TRBV20-1, with a weak D call TRBD1 (5 bases). Germline V gene sequence: CDR1 DFQATT, CDR2 SNEGSKA (reference sequence). The CDR3 covers 11 residues. CDR3 DNA: TGCAGCGGACACCGGCAAGAGACCCAGTACTTC. Protein: CSGHRQETQYF.

The chain couples TRBV20-1 to TRBJ1-1; no definite D call. The CDR3 is 10 amino acids. Trimming removed 3 bases from V and 8 bases from J, with 7 bases in between. The V gene's germline CDR1 is DFQATT and CDR2 SNEGSKA (reference sequence). CDR3 amino acids: CSASSLEAFF. CDR3 nucleotides: TGCAGTGCTAGTTCCCTAGAAGCTTTCTTT.